This TCR beta chain was identified during a study of T cell repertoires in cytomegalovirus infection (dated by TCRdb to 2018 to 2020). Concerning the study at large: Peptide stimulations targeted recently identified HLA-C-restricted CMV epitopes, whose presentation resists viral immunomodulation, together with well-studied HLA-B-restricted epitopes. Donor HLA type was relevant to the analysis, because carriage of CMV infection together with the matching HLA type was indicated by public TCR beta signatures. Broader findings and caveats from the paper: Carriers of CMV infection plus the relevant HLA type were discriminated by the cumulative frequency of public TCR beta family members in the study cohort and in an independent roughly 370-donor cohort. The ex vivo response was dominated by HLA-C-restricted CMV-specific TCR beta clonotypes, which also provided the single most frequent clonotype in two of eight donors.

Sequencing was performed on an Illumina HiSeq 1500. Clones were called with MiXCR by TCRdb after fastp trimmed the public reads at Q25, and only in-frame beta chains were retained. Every entry covers one CDR3 protein and lists the most common genes and DNA from its rows. The sample table records about 160,000 distinct CDR3 sequences; about a fifth of these occur just once. Clones ranked in the top ten supply around a quarter of the sample. The germline V gene supplies CDR1 SGHVS and CDR2 FQNEAQ. V is clipped by 1 base and J by 5 bases, and the sequence between their germline boundaries is 14 bases long. The CDR3 holds 15 amino acids from the cysteine to the phenylalanine. Only CDR3 DNA is held: 45 bases, read in frame from base 1. There are a few counts of this clonotype. Its binding antigen is unknown. Base qualities are not at hand, and no much larger clone is one base apart. The sample's treatment or condition, from its label and the paper: in vitro stimulation with specific CMV peptide epitopes to enrich CMV-specific T cells.

The TCR comes from a human donor in good health (CMV status not recorded). Some clones in this sample may be carry-over from other donors' samples. The starting material was CD8+ T cells from cultured PBMCs, obtained from culture after CMV antigen stimulation. The rearrangement joined TRBV7-8 to TRBJ1-1; confidence is insufficient to name the D gene. In nucleotides, the sequence is TGTGCCAGCAGCTTAGAAGTGGGATCGGGGACTGAAGCTTTCTTT. Translated, this is CASSLEVGSGTEAFF.